This T cell receptor beta chain stems from a study of CD8 T cells in ankylosing spondylitis. Findings and limits, study-wide: Researchers reportedly found disease-linked clones significantly enriched in matched ankylosing spondylitis synovial fluid. Reactive arthritis synovial fluid and blood were previously reported to contain some motif variants. With a CD8+ phenotype, disease-linked clones were relatively rare in peripheral blood. Ankylosing spondylitis blood appeared to carry a characteristic TCR beta motif of under ten highly homologous variants.

Making the TCR beta libraries involved quantitative 5'-RACE with molecular barcodes. TCRdb recomputed calls from the 5' RACE reads with MiXCR, one row per CDR3 protein. The sample contains hundreds of thousands of distinct CDR3 sequences, about 12% of which appear only once. Worth noting for this clonotype: What it recognizes is unknown. This may come from a read error, since a much larger clone is one base off.

The V and J ends lost 3 bases and 4 bases, in that order; junction bases with no gene match: 4. Germline CDR1 reads SGDLS; CDR2 reads YYNGEE. This CDR3 has 14 amino acids. The TCR was taken from a male donor with ankylosing spondylitis. V gene TRBV9 combines with J gene TRBJ2-1; the match to TRBD1 covers 7 bases. The source material was blood, either unsorted or a sorted T cell fraction (not recorded which). CDR3 nucleotide sequence: TGTGCCAGCAGCGCACGGGACAGTTACAATGAGCAGTTCTTC. Translating it yields CASSARDSYNEQFF.